This is a list of T cell receptor beta chains from one sample in a study of blood T cell repertoires in COVID-19. Sequenced by immunoSEQ multiplex PCR; TCRdb stores in-frame clones only, minus some. The profile shows about 500,000 clones, roughly 90% of them singletons. Sequences were obtained from PBMCs or T cells enriched from blood (not recorded which). Receptors originate from a woman aged 18-29 years who had recovered from COVID-19. Each CDR3 is given with its conserved first and last residue. Each record gives: clone size, V gene, D gene, J gene, CDR3 protein, CDR3 DNA. A D gene is named only where the DNA matches it firmly. Not all rows give a size; the values are once, few, many and, for expanded clones, a class.

NA,TRBV5-1,NA,TRBJ2-7,CASSTLPRGSYEQYF,TGCGCCAGCAGCACCTTACCGCGCGGCTCCTACGAGCAGTACTTC
NA,TRBV5-1,NA,TRBJ2-2,CASSFLNGELFF,TGCGCCAGCAGCTTCTTAAACGGGGAGCTGTTTTTT
NA,TRBV10-2,NA,TRBJ1-2,CASSEYRGGYGYTF,TGCGCCAGCAGTGAGTACAGAGGGGGCTATGGCTACACCTTC
NA,TRBV7-6,TRBD1,TRBJ1-4,CASSLVLDRGQEKLFF,TGTGCCAGCAGCTTAGTCCTAGACAGGGGGCAGGAAAAACTGTTTTTT
NA,TRBV5-4,NA,TRBJ2-2,CASSSGTLTGELLF,TGTGCCAGCAGCTCCGGGACTCTAACCGGGGAGCTGCTTTTT
once,TRBV30,NA,TRBJ1-1,CAWSVRYTTNTEAFF,TGTGCCTGGAGTGTACGATACACCACAAACACTGAAGCTTTCTTT
NA,TRBV5-8,TRBD2,TRBJ2-3,CASSLRSGGDTQYF,TGTGCCAGCAGCTTGAGATCGGGGGGAGATACGCAGTATTTT
NA,TRBV5-1,TRBD1,TRBJ2-2,CASSWDRGQTGELFF,TGCGCCAGCAGCTGGGACAGGGGGCAAACCGGGGAGCTGTTTTTT
few,TRBV6-5,NA,TRBJ2-3,CASSPNGGTDTQYF,TGTGCCAGCAGTCCAAACGGGGGCACAGATACGCAGTATTTT
NA,TRBV5-1,NA,TRBJ2-5,CASSPLQGWEETQYF,TGCGCCAGCAGCCCGTTACAGGGATGGGAAGAGACCCAGTACTTC
NA,TRBV12-5,TRBD1,TRBJ1-1,CASGLVTQGATEAFF,TGTGCTAGTGGTTTGGTGACTCAGGGGGCCACTGAAGCTTTCTTT
NA,TRBV7-2,TRBD2,TRBJ2-5,CASSLGLAGGEETQYF,TGTGCCAGCAGCTTGGGACTAGCGGGGGGGGAAGAGACCCAGTACTTC
NA,TRBV18,TRBD1,TRBJ1-4,CASSPQGGLGEKLFF,TGTGCCAGCTCACCTCAGGGGGGACTAGGCGAAAAACTGTTTTTT
NA,TRBV27,TRBD1,TRBJ2-7,CASSLWGQGASYEQYF,TGTGCCAGCAGTTTATGGGGACAGGGGGCTTCCTACGAGCAGTACTTC
NA,TRBV27,TRBD1,TRBJ1-1,CASSPGGALTEAFF,TGTGCCAGCAGTCCAGGGGGAGCACTCACTGAAGCTTTCTTT
NA,TRBV6-5,NA,TRBJ2-1,CASSQRAGVYNEQFF,TGTGCCAGCAGCCAGCGGGCTGGGGTTTACAATGAGCAGTTCTTC
NA,TRBV9,TRBD2,TRBJ2-5,CASSVAGAGGRETQYF,TGTGCCAGCAGCGTAGCAGGAGCGGGGGGCCGAGAGACCCAGTACTTC
NA,TRBV2,NA,TRBJ2-3,CASSVGDTTDTQYF,TGTGCCAGCAGTGTGGGGGACACGACAGATACGCAGTATTTT
NA,TRBV29-1,TRBD1,TRBJ2-7,CSVAQGASSYEQYF,TGCAGCGTAGCACAGGGGGCCTCTTCCTACGAGCAGTACTTC
NA,TRBV2,NA,TRBJ1-1,CASRMGHLNTEAFF,TGTGCCAGCAGGATGGGACACCTGAACACTGAAGCTTTCTTT
NA,TRBV18,TRBD1,TRBJ2-7,CASSPMWDRGVHEQYF,TGTGCCAGCTCACCAATGTGGGACAGGGGCGTCCACGAGCAGTACTTC
NA,TRBV7-2,NA,TRBJ2-5,CASSSPDRTRQETQYF,TGTGCCAGCAGCTCCCCCGACAGGACACGACAAGAGACCCAGTACTTC
few,TRBV7-2,NA,TRBJ1-2,CASSLMGARNGYTF,TGTGCCAGCAGCCTCATGGGCGCCAGGAATGGCTACACCTTC
NA,TRBV5-4,TRBD2,TRBJ2-5,CASSLARTGGRETQYF,TGTGCCAGCAGCTTGGCCAGGACGGGGGGGAGGGAGACCCAGTACTTC
NA,TRBV5-1,NA,TRBJ1-4,CASSLYGEKLFF,TGCGCCAGCAGCTTGTACGGTGAAAAACTGTTTTTT
NA,TRBV3-1/TRBV3-2,NA,TRBJ1-2,CASSPREGLHYGYTF,TGTGCCAGCAGCCCCCGGGAGGGGTTGCATTATGGCTACACCTTC
NA,TRBV24-1,TRBD2,TRBJ2-5,CATSDPSGEQETQYF,TGTGCCACCAGTGACCCTAGCGGGGAACAAGAGACCCAGTACTTC
NA,TRBV11-1,NA,TRBJ1-1,CASSLFQRDGGTEAFF,TGTGCCAGCAGCCTGTTCCAGCGGGACGGAGGCACTGAAGCTTTCTTT
NA,TRBV14,TRBD2,TRBJ2-3,CASSKVGGNTDTQYF,TGTGCCAGCAGCAAGGTGGGGGGGAACACAGATACGCAGTATTTT
NA,TRBV5-1,NA,TRBJ2-3,CASSSPEGRGDTQYF,TGCGCCAGCAGCTCGCCAGAGGGGCGGGGAGATACGCAGTATTTT
NA,TRBV10-3,NA,TRBJ1-1,CAISPRDTEAFF,TGTGCCATCAGTCCCCGGGACACTGAAGCTTTCTTT
NA,TRBV3-1/TRBV3-2,NA,TRBJ2-7,CASSQEWPSSYEQYF,TGTGCCAGCAGCCAAGAATGGCCTAGCTCCTACGAGCAGTACTTC
NA,TRBV5-1,NA,TRBJ1-1,CASSFLGGADTEAFF,TGCGCCAGCAGCTTCCTCGGCGGTGCGGACACTGAAGCTTTCTTT
NA,TRBV6-5,NA,TRBJ1-1,CASSSPPGSTEAFF,TGTGCCAGCAGTTCCCCGCCAGGGTCCACTGAAGCTTTCTTT
NA,TRBV7-9,NA,TRBJ2-2,CASSAISVLFNTGELFF,TGTGCCAGCAGCGCAATTAGTGTGCTTTTTAACACCGGGGAGCTGTTTTTT
NA,TRBV19,NA,TRBJ1-1,CASTKSGGSTEAFF,TGTGCCAGTACCAAATCCGGGGGTAGCACTGAAGCTTTCTTT
NA,TRBV5-6,TRBD1,TRBJ1-1,CASSLRTGGLGTEAFF,TGTGCCAGCAGCTTGAGGACAGGGGGATTGGGCACTGAAGCTTTCTTT
NA,TRBV27,NA,TRBJ2-7,CASSLSGGMGEQYF,TGTGCCAGCAGTTTGTCGGGGGGCATGGGCGAGCAGTACTTC
NA,TRBV28,NA,TRBJ1-5,CASSPGSGYSNQPQHF,TGTGCCAGCAGCCCCGGGAGCGGATATAGCAATCAGCCCCAGCATTTT
NA,TRBV2,NA,TRBJ1-6,CASSEAGGTNSPLHF,TGTGCCAGCAGTGAAGCGGGGGGAACAAATTCACCCCTCCACTTT
NA,TRBV2,NA,TRBJ2-7,CATRQSDYEQYF,TGTGCCACCCGACAGTCAGACTACGAGCAGTACTTC
NA,TRBV5-8,NA,TRBJ1-1,CASSLESLSREAFF,TGTGCCAGCAGCTTGGAGTCCCTGAGTCGGGAAGCTTTCTTT
NA,TRBV7-6,NA,TRBJ2-1,CASSPGISYNEQFF,TGTGCCAGCAGCCCCGGGATCTCCTACAATGAGCAGTTCTTC
NA,TRBV30,NA,TRBJ1-2,CAWIGPGDGYTF,TGTGCCTGGATAGGCCCAGGTGATGGCTACACCTTC
NA,TRBV19,NA,TRBJ1-5,CASGATSNQPQHF,TGTGCCAGTGGGGCGACGAGCAATCAGCCCCAGCATTTT
NA,TRBV7-3,NA,TRBJ2-1,CASSPRGVLYNEQFF,TGTGCCAGCAGCCCTCGCGGGGTACTCTACAATGAGCAGTTCTTC
NA,TRBV2,TRBD1,TRBJ1-6,CASRPTGNNSPLHF,TGTGCCAGCAGACCGACAGGGAATAATTCACCCCTCCACTTT